Shown below are 27 T cell receptor beta chains from a single sample sequenced in a study of beta chain features in type 1 diabetes. Every bit of the isolated RNA underwent reverse transcription, so sequencing read expressed TCRB transcripts. Measured with immunoSEQ multiplex PCR; TCRdb has only the in-frame clones, and not every one. The sample includes a few hundred thousand clones, 30% of them seen just once. Material for sequencing was naive CD4+ T cells from blood. The source of these receptors is a man younger than 35 in good health.

This clone turned up a few times. The CDR3 spells CASSLPRRGRESSYNEQFF. Written as DNA, the CDR3 is TGCGCCAGCAGTCTCCCACGTCGGGGGAGGGAGAGCTCCTACAATGAGCAGTTCTTC. The chain has TRBV23-1 and TRBJ2-1, with 7 bases lining up with TRBD2. TRBV23-1 is an open reading frame, and its role is uncertain. Germline trimming cut 4 bases from V and 0 bases from J; bases unmatched to any gene: 15. The CDR3 extends over 19 amino acids.

This clone was counted between two and nine times. This CDR3 is CASSPGPRGTQYF. The CDR3 coding sequence is TGTGCCAGCAGTCCGGGCCCCAGAGGGACCCAGTACTTC. The rearrangement uses TRBV2 and TRBJ2-5; D is undetermined. The germline V gene encodes CDR1 SNHLY and CDR2 FYNNEI. Trimming cost V 5 bases and J 7 bases, with 14 bases left between them. The CDR3 sequence is 13 residues long.

This clone was observed a handful of times. The chain recombines TRBV4-2 with TRBJ2-5, with TRBD2 identical over 9 bases. Germline CDR1 reads LGHNA; CDR2 reads YNFKEQ. This CDR3 has 15 amino acids. V lost 3 bases to trimming and J lost 4 bases; unmatched junction nucleotides: 6. CDR3 coding DNA: TGTGCCAGCAGCCACCGAGCGGGAGGAGGAGAGACCCAGTACTTC. This encodes CASSHRAGGGETQYF.

The chain couples TRBV5-6 to TRBJ2-7, with D perhaps matching TRBD1 (6 bases). The CDR3 loop spans 14 amino acids. Deletions cut 5 bases from V and 0 bases from J, with 12 bases between. Germline-derived CDR1 and CDR2 are SGHDT and YYEEEE. The CDR3 is CASSLTGSSYEQYF. DNA of the CDR3: TGTGCCAGCAGTTTAACAGGGAGCTCCTACGAGCAGTACTTC. Full variable domain (outside the CDR3, taken from reference TRBV5-6 and TRBJ2-7): DAGVTQSPTHLIKTRGQQVTLRCSPKSGHDTVSWYQQALGQGPQFIFQYYEEEERQRGNFPDRFSGHQFPNYSSELNVNALLLGDSALYLCASSLTGSSYEQYFGPGTRLTVT.

This clone was seen only a few times. The chain has TRBV7-2 and TRBJ2-5, with D uncertain. The V and J ends lost 3 bases and 2 bases respectively, with 7 bases between them. CDR1 SGHTA and CDR2 FQGNSA come from the germline V gene. CDR3 size: 13 residues. CDR3 DNA sequence: TGTGCCAGCAGCTTCGGTCCTCAAGAGACCCAGTACTTC. Encoded protein: CASSFGPQETQYF.

The chain uses TRBV9 and TRBJ1-1, with 8 bases matching TRBD1. Trimming at V came to 3 bases and at J to 1 base, leaving 5 bases not matched to a gene. This CDR3 spans 15 amino acids. CDR1 is SGDLS and CDR2 is YYNGEE in the germline V gene. CDR3 region: CASSDRDRSNTEAFF. The CDR3 nucleotides read TGTGCCAGCAGCGACCGGGACAGGTCGAACACTGAAGCTTTCTTT.

The rearrangement uses TRBV5-1 and TRBJ2-2; TRBD1 agrees at 9 bases. The germline V gene encodes CDR1 SGHRS and CDR2 YFSETQ. V lost 4 bases, J lost 4 bases, and 8 bases stayed unmatched. CDR3 length: 16 amino acids. The CDR3 loop reads CASSATGGRSTGELFF. The DNA for the CDR3 is TGCGCCAGCAGCGCTACAGGGGGCAGGAGCACCGGGGAGCTGTTTTTT.

A remark on this clone: The same CDR3 arises from other DNA sequences in this sample as well. The gene calls are TRBV27 and TRBJ2-7; D gene ambiguous. From germline, CDR1 is MNHEY and CDR2 SMNVEV (reference sequence). V was shortened by 1 base and J by 0 bases, with 7 bases between the two germline ends. The CDR3 totals 14 residues. The CDR3 DNA reads as TGTGCCAGCAGTTTATACGGAAGCTCCTACGAGCAGTACTTC. It codes for CASSLYGSSYEQYF.

This clone was detected a few times. J is TRBJ2-1 and V is TRBV9; TRBD1 matches 8 bases. Germline V gene lookup returns CDR1 SGDLS and CDR2 YYNGEE. There are 16 residues in the CDR3. The J segment lost 10 bases and the V segment lost 0 bases, leaving 12 bases of the junction unmatched. This CDR3 reads CASSVAGQVGSGEQFF. Here the CDR3 DNA reads TGTGCCAGCAGCGTAGCGGGACAGGTCGGATCAGGGGAGCAGTTCTTC. Drawing the rest from reference TRBV9 and TRBJ2-1, the complete variable domain is DSGVTQTPKHLITATGQRVTLRCSPRSGDLSVYWYQQSLDQGLQFLIQYYNGEERAKGNILERFSAQQFPDLHSELNLSSLELGDSALYFCASSVAGQVGSGEQFFGPGTRLTVL.

This clone was detected once. The chain joins TRBV23-1 to TRBJ2-2; D is unclear. TRBV23-1 is identified as an open reading frame with a role that is uncertain. V gave up 6 bases and J gave up 7 bases, with 12 bases separating them. CDR3 length: 13 residues. The CDR3 DNA reads TGCGCCAGCAGATACCAAGCTGGCGGGGAGCTGTTTTTT. It specifies CASRYQAGGELFF.

The chain joins TRBV29-1 to TRBJ1-4; D uncertain. The CDR3 sequence is 14 residues long. The V gene lost 7 bases and the J gene lost 0 bases, with 12 bases spanning the gap. Germline V gene sequence: CDR1 SQVTM, CDR2 ANQGSEA. CDR3 coding DNA: TGCAGCGCCAAGGACCGACCAACTAATGAAAAACTGTTTTTT. It translates to CSAKDRPTNEKLFF.

This chain joins TRBV10-3 and TRBJ2-5; TRBD1 or TRBD2 may be the D gene (6 bases each). The CDR3 is made up of 14 amino acids. Per the germline V gene, CDR1 is ENHRY and CDR2 is SYGVKD. V was pared by 2 bases and J by 5 bases, with 12 bases between. Written as DNA, the CDR3 is TGTGCCATCAGTGAGGGAGGGGACATTGAGACCCAGTACTTC. Protein: CAISEGGDIETQYF.

The rearrangement links TRBV6-5 to TRBJ2-7; D unclear. V was clipped by 6 bases and J by 7 bases, with 16 bases between them. CDR3 length: 13 amino acids. CDR1 is MNHEY, CDR2 SVGAGI, per germline. The CDR3 region is CASSPGLAMEQYF. The CDR3 DNA is TGTGCCAGCAGCCCCGGGTTGGCCATGGAGCAGTACTTC.

This chain links TRBV2 with TRBJ1-2; no reliable D call. CDR3 length equals 10 residues. Between the trimmed V and J ends, which lost 7 bases and 8 bases, there was a span of 8 bases. The germline gives CDR1 SNHLY, CDR2 FYNNEI. In DNA, the CDR3 is TGTGCCAGCAATAATGGAGGCTACACCTTC. Amino acid sequence: CASNNGGYTF.

This clone was seen a few times. The genes are TRBV4-1 and TRBJ2-7; 10 bases are shared with TRBD2. CDR1 is MGHRA, CDR2 YSYEKL, per germline. The CDR3 sequence is 17 residues long. With V trimmed by 3 bases and J by 4 bases, 12 bases remained unmatched. The CDR3 here is CASSHDTSSGRRYEQYF. The CDR3 region has the DNA TGCGCCAGCAGCCACGACACCTCTAGCGGGAGACGGTACGAGCAGTACTTC.

V is TRBV7-9 and J is TRBJ1-1, with D possibly being TRBD1 (5 bases). Germline assignment: CDR1 SEHNR and CDR2 FQNEAQ (reference sequence). The V end was cut by 7 bases, the J end by 0 bases, with 12 bases between. This CDR3 is 14 amino acids long. The CDR3 DNA is TGTGCCAGCAAACTACAGGCGATGAACACTGAAGCTTTCTTT. Translating it yields CASKLQAMNTEAFF. Drawing the rest from reference TRBV7-9 and TRBJ1-1, the complete variable domain is DTGVSQNPRHKITKRGQNVTFRCDPISEHNRLYWYRQTLGQGPEFLTYFQNEAQLEKSRLLSDRFSAERPKGSFSTLEIQRTEQGDSAMYLCASKLQAMNTEAFFGQGTRLTVV.

J is TRBJ2-5 and V is TRBV7-9; the D gene is possibly TRBD2 (5 bases). Between the trimmed V and J ends, which lost 3 bases and 14 bases, there was a span of 16 bases. Per the germline V gene, CDR1 is SEHNR and CDR2 is FQNEAQ (reference sequence). The CDR3 has 12 amino acids. The CDR3 DNA sequence: TGTGCCAGCAGCTTCCCCGGTTCGGGGAATTACTTC. Its translation is CASSFPGSGNYF.

Notes on this clone: Other DNA sequences in the same sample also yield this CDR3. This chain links TRBV20-1 with TRBJ2-3, with no clear D. Between the trimmed V and J ends, which lost 3 bases and 3 bases, there was a span of 1 base. This CDR3 is 10 amino acids long. Looked up from germline, CDR1 is DFQATT and CDR2 is SNEGSKA (reference sequence). The CDR3: CSASTDTQYF. In nucleotides, the CDR3 is TGCAGTGCTAGTACAGATACGCAGTATTTT.

The gene calls are TRBV6-1 and TRBJ2-1, with TRBD2 identical over 13 bases. The V gene's germline CDR1 is MNHNS and CDR2 SASEGT. CDR3 length: 16 amino acids. V shed 3 bases, J shed 4 bases, and the junction held 3 bases outside the gene matches. The CDR3, as DNA: TGTGCCAGCAGTGACGGACTAGCGGGAGCATACAATGAGCAGTTCTTC. Its protein is CASSDGLAGAYNEQFF.

The V and J genes are TRBV15 and TRBJ2-1, with 9 bases fitting TRBD2. The length of the CDR3 is 17 residues. V dropped 4 bases and J dropped 2; count of bases not matched to a gene: 9. Germline V CDR1 and CDR2: LNHNV, YYDKDF (reference sequence). CDR3 sequence reads: CATSKSGLAGPYNEQFF. CDR3 nucleotide sequence: TGTGCCACCAGCAAGAGCGGCCTAGCGGGGCCCTACAATGAGCAGTTCTTC.

The DNA of the CDR3 is TGTGCCAGCAGTTTCAGGGGAGCAGATACGCAGTATTTT. This codes for CASSFRGADTQYF. The chain couples TRBV27 to TRBJ2-3; D is perhaps TRBD1 (6 bases). The CDR3 sequence is 13 residues long. From germline, CDR1 is MNHEY and CDR2 SMNVEV (reference sequence). Trimming removed 3 bases from V and 4 bases from J, with 8 bases in between.

Only a few counts were recorded for this clone. V usage is TRBV5-1 and J usage is TRBJ1-2; no reliable D call. The length of the CDR3 is 13 residues. V was pared by 3 bases and J by 8 bases, with 14 bases between. Germline CDR1 SGHRS, CDR2 YFSETQ. CDR3 coding DNA: TGCGCCAGCAGCTCCTCGGGCTTGGGCGGCTACACCTTC. This translates into CASSSSGLGGYTF.

This clone was detected only once. V gene TRBV7-2 combines with J gene TRBJ2-5; possible D gene TRBD1, 6 bases. Trimming removed 5 bases from V and 5 bases from J, with 18 bases in between. The CDR3 consists of 15 residues. Germline V lookup: CDR1 SGHTA, CDR2 FQGNSA. This CDR3 reads CASSPHRAVSETQYF. DNA of the CDR3: TGTGCCAGCAGCCCCCACAGGGCGGTGAGCGAGACCCAGTACTTC.

This rearrangement joins TRBV7-6 to TRBJ2-5; TRBD2 is a possible D gene (5 bases). This CDR3 has 15 residues. Germline V lookup: CDR1 SGHVS, CDR2 FNYEAQ. Trimming removed 1 base from V and 4 bases from J, with 13 bases in between. CDR3 in DNA: TGTGCCAGCAGCTTAGGAGTGGCCGGAGGAGAGACCCAGTACTTC. The encoded protein is CASSLGVAGGETQYF.

This clone appeared a few times. The rearrangement joins TRBV5-6 to TRBJ2-7, with 9 bases identical to TRBD1. Trimming removed 7 bases from V and 4 bases from J; junction bases left unmatched: 9. Germline V gene sequence: CDR1 SGHDT, CDR2 YYEEEE. The CDR3 loop spans 14 amino acids. This CDR3 is CASGRTGEAYEQYF. The CDR3 coding sequence is TGTGCCAGCGGCCGGACAGGGGAGGCGTACGAGCAGTACTTC.

This clone occurred a few times. This chain links TRBV29-1 with TRBJ2-5; 12 bases line up with TRBD1. V lost 7 bases and J lost 4; bases outside the gene matches: 7. This CDR3 has 14 residues. Germline V lookup: CDR1 SQVTM, CDR2 ANQGSEA. CDR3 sequence reads: CSASGQGALETQYF. As DNA, the CDR3 is TGCAGCGCCTCGGGACAGGGGGCTTTAGAGACCCAGTACTTC.

CDR3 amino acids: CASSPDSFYGYTF. CDR3 sequence (DNA): TGTGCCAGCAGCCCCGACAGTTTCTATGGCTACACCTTC. This chain joins TRBV9 and TRBJ1-2; D perhaps matches TRBD1 (5 bases). Trimming shortened V by 4 bases and J by 4 bases, and 11 bases separated the two germline ends. Per germline, CDR1 SGDLS and CDR2 YYNGEE. This CDR3 has 13 amino acids. Complete variable domain (other parts from reference TRBV9 and TRBJ1-2): DSGVTQTPKHLITATGQRVTLRCSPRSGDLSVYWYQQSLDQGLQFLIQYYNGEERAKGNILERFSAQQFPDLHSELNLSSLELGDSALYFCASSPDSFYGYTFGSGTRLTVV.